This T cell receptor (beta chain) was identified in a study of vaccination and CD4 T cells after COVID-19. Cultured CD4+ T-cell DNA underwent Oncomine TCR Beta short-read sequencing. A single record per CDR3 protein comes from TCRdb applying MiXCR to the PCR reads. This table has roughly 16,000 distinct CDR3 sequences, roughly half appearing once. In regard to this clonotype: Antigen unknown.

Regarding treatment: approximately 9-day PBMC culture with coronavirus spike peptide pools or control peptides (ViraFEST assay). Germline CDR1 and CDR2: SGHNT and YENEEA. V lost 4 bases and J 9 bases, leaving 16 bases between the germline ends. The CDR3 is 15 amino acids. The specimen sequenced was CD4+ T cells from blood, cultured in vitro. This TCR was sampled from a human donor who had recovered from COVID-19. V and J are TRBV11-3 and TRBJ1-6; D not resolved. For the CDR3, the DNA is TGTGCCAGCAGCTCTACGGGCAGGCCCCTTTCACCCCTCCACTTT. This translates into CASSSTGRPLSPLHF.